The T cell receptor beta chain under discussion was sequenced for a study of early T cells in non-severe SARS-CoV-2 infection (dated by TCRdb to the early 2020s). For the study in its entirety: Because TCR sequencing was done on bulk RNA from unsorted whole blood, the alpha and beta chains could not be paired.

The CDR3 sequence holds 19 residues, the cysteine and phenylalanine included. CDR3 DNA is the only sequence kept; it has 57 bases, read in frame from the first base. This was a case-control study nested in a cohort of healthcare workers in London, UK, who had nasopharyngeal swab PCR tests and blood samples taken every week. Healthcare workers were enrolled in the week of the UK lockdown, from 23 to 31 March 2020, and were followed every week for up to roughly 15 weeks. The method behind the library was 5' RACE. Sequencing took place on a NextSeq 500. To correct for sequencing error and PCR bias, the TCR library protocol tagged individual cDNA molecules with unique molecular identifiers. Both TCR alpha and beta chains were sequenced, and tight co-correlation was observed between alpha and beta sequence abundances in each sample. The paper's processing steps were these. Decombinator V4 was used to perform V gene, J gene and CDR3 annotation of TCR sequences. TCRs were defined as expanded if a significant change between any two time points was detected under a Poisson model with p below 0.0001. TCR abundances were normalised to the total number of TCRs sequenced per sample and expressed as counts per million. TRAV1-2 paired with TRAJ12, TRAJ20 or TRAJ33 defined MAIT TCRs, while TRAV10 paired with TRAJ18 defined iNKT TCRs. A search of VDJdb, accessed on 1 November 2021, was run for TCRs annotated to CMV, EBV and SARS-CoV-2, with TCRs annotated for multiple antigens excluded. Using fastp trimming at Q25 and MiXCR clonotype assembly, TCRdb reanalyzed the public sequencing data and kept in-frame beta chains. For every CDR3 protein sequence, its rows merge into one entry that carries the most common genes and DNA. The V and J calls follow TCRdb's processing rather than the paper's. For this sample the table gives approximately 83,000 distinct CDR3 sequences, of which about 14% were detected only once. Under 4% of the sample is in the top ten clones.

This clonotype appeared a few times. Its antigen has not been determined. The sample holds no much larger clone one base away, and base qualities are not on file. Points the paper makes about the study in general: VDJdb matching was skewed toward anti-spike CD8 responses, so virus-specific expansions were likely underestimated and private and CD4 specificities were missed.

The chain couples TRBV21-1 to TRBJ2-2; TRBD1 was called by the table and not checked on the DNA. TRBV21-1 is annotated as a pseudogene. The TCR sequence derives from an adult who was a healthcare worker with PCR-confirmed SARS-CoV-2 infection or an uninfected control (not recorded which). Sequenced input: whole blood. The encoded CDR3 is CASSNGEGRKYGMSGELFF. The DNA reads TGTGCCAGCAGCAACGGAGAAGGGCGCAAGTATGGGATGTCCGGGGAGCTGTTTTTT.